The T cell receptor (beta chain) under discussion was sequenced for a study of cytomegalovirus exposure and HLA in healthy donors. Primers: 60 Vbeta forward and 13 Jbeta reverse. Measured with immunoSEQ multiplex PCR; TCRdb has only the in-frame clones, and not every one. Among roughly 100,000 clones listed, less than 80% were seen once. V was shortened by 1 base and J by 11 bases, with 12 bases between the two germline ends. Germline-derived CDR1 and CDR2 are SGHVS and FNYEAQ. This CDR3 spans 14 amino acids. General study findings and limits: A few of the chains that were CMV-associated were confirmed in vitro to be specific for CMV antigens. There were some public TCRs occurring in many donors, but most TCR sequences were rare. In a later analysis, at a false discovery rate of 0.05, roughly 16,000 TCR beta sequences matched HLA alleles.

With respect to this clone: The antigen is undetermined.

The specimen was PBMCs. V and J are TRBV7-6 and TRBJ1-6; D is unresolved. This clonotype was sampled from a man between 25 and 39 years old in good health and CMV-seronegative. The CDR3 coding sequence is TGTGCCAGCAGCTTAGTGTGGGGAGTCCCACCCCTCCACTTT. It codes for CASSLVWGVPPLHF.